This T cell receptor beta chain emerged from a study of blood T cells in healthy people across ages. The second PCR ran about 6 to 11 cycles with a sample-barcoded 5' primer and J-beta primers. One entry per CDR3 protein results from TCRdb running MiXCR on the 5' RACE reads. The data show over a million distinct CDR3 sequences, with less than 45% seen just once and 4% held by the top ten. A note on this clonotype: Germline is not matched at one junction end, which may reflect a read error.

The germline CDR1 and CDR2 sequences are SEHNR and FQNEAQ (reference sequence). This CDR3 is built from 15 residues. The material sequenced was blood. The rearrangement links TRBV7-9 to TRBJ1-4; 7 bases are a match to TRBD1. The receptor's source is a woman between 18 and 30 years old in good health. The CDR3 loop is CANSLTGIANEKLFF. The CDR3 nucleotides are TGTGCCAACAGCCTGACAGGGATCGCTAATGAAAAACTGTTTTTT.